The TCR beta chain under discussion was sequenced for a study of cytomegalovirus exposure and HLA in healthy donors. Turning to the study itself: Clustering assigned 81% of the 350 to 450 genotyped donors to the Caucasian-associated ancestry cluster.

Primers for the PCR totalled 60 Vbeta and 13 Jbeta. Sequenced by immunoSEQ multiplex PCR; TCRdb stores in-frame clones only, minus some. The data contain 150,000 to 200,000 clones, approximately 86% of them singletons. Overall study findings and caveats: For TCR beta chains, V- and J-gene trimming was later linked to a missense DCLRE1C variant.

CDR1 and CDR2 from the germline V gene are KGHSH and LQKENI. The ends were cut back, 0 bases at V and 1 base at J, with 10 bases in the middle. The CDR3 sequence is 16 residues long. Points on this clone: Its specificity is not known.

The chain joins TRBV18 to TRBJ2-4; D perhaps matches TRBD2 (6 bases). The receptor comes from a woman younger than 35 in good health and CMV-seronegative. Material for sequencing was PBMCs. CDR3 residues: CASSPPEGRAKNIQYF. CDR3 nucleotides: TGTGCCAGCTCACCACCGGAGGGGAGGGCCAAAAACATTCAGTACTTC.